This TCR beta chain was identified during a study of CD4 T cells in relation to SARS-CoV-2 and coronaviruses. Findings and limits, study-wide: Crossreactive clones expanded significantly less to SARS-CoV-2 than monoreactive clones.

Of note for this clone: Its antigen is not known.

Using immunoSEQ multiplex PCR, the repertoire was profiled, and TCRdb retains in-frame clones only, with some absent. The table has more than 25,000 clones, 55% to 75% seen once; the top ten hold approximately 13%. The unexposed donors gave CD4+ T cells in about 2011-2018, prior to COVID-19. CD4+ T cells were isolated from the cells after 10 days of culture. Germline assignment: CDR1 KGHSH and CDR2 LQKENI. The CDR3 covers 14 residues. The V and J ends lost 0 bases and 5 bases, in that order; junction bases with no gene match: 2. The sample taken for sequencing was CD4+ T cells from PBMCs, cultured in vitro. The chain joins TRBV18 to TRBJ2-5; the match to TRBD1 covers 8 bases. The receptor was derived from a human donor in good health. This chain's CDR3 is CASSPPWTGETQYF. In nucleotides, the CDR3 is TGTGCCAGCTCACCACCGTGGACAGGGGAGACCCAGTACTTC.